These 9 T cell receptor beta chains originate from one sample sequenced in a study of cytomegalovirus exposure and HLA in healthy donors. The PCR had 60 Vbeta and 13 Jbeta primers. This table comes from immunoSEQ multiplex PCR, and its TCRdb copy is limited to in-frame clones, with some not included. This repertoire shows about 95,000 clones, about 73% found once; its top ten account for approximately 16%. The sample comprised PBMCs. These receptors were taken from a woman aged 45-59 years in good health and CMV-seropositive.

V and J are TRBV5-6 and TRBJ1-3; 8 bases align to TRBD1. Germline assignment: CDR1 SGHDT and CDR2 YYEEEE. V was pared by 2 bases and J by 3 bases, with 7 bases of the junction left unmatched. CDR3 length: 16 amino acids. CDR3 bases: TGTGCCAGCAGCTTACTGGGACAGGAAGATGGAAACACCATATATTTT. Translated, it gives CASSLLGQEDGNTIYF. Full variable domain (remainder filled in from reference TRBV5-6 and TRBJ1-3): DAGVTQSPTHLIKTRGQQVTLRCSPKSGHDTVSWYQQALGQGPQFIFQYYEEEERQRGNFPDRFSGHQFPNYSSELNVNALLLGDSALYLCASSLLGQEDGNTIYFGEGSWLTVV.

This chain joins TRBV2 and TRBJ2-7; D may be TRBD2 (6 bases). Trimming cost V 4 bases and J 2 bases, with 15 bases left between them. The CDR3 extends over 15 amino acids. Germline V gives CDR1 SNHLY, CDR2 FYNNEI. The chain's CDR3 is CASSGDGSATYEQYF. In DNA, the CDR3 is TGTGCCAGCAGTGGTGACGGGAGCGCCACCTACGAGCAGTACTTC.

The CDR3 loop is CASSLGAYSGYNEQFF. As DNA, the CDR3 is TGTGCCAGCAGTTTAGGGGCCTACAGCGGGTACAATGAGCAGTTCTTC. V and J are TRBV28 and TRBJ2-1, with D possibly matching TRBD2 (6 bases). The germline V and J ends were trimmed by 2 bases and 4 bases, with 15 bases remaining between them. Germline V gene lookup returns CDR1 MDHEN and CDR2 SYDVKM. The CDR3 covers 16 residues.

The rearrangement links TRBV19 to TRBJ1-4; 8 bases fit TRBD1. The CDR3 is 14 residues long. Trimming at V came to 6 bases and at J to 8 bases, leaving 8 bases not matched to a gene. From germline, CDR1 is LNHDA and CDR2 SQIVND (reference sequence). The CDR3 is CASSQGQGGEKLFF. CDR3 in DNA: TGTGCCAGTAGCCAAGGACAGGGAGGGGAAAAACTGTTTTTT.

The chain carries TRBV5-1 and TRBJ1-2; tentative D call: TRBD1 (6 bases). Between the trimmed V and J ends, which lost 4 bases and 13 bases, there was a span of 17 bases. Germline V gene data show CDR1 as SGHRS and CDR2 as YFSETQ. CDR3 length equals 12 residues. CDR3 protein: CASSPTGPSRTF. The CDR3 nucleotides are TGCGCCAGCAGCCCGACAGGCCCAAGCCGCACCTTC.

The chain is built from TRBV9 and TRBJ2-6, with D maybe TRBD2 (6 bases). The CDR3 sequence is 15 residues long. V dropped 2 bases and J dropped 2 bases, with 8 bases sitting between them. The germline CDR1 and CDR2 sequences are SGDLS and YYNGEE. For the CDR3, the DNA is TGTGCCAGCAGCGTCGCTAGCGCTGGGGCCAACGTCCTGACTTTC. Amino acids: CASSVASAGANVLTF.

The chain employs TRBV30 and TRBJ1-5, with a tentative D call TRBD1 (5 bases). The germline V gene has CDR1 GTSNPN and CDR2 SVGIG (reference sequence). The CDR3 is 13 amino acids. V dropped 1 base and J dropped 6 bases, with 10 bases sitting between them. CDR3 nucleotides: TGTGCCTGGAGTGAGCGGGGCAGTCAGCCCCAGCATTTT. As protein: CAWSERGSQPQHF. The full variable domain, its missing parts supplied by reference TRBV30 and TRBJ1-5, is SQTIHQWPATLVQPVGSPLSLECTVEGTSNPNLYWYRQAAGRGLQLLFYSVGIGQISSEVPQNLSASRPQDRQFILSSKKLLLSDSGFYLCAWSERGSQPQHFGDGTRLSIL.

The chain links TRBV5-8 to TRBJ1-1; D might be TRBD1 (5 bases). V gave up 4 bases and J gave up 11 bases, with 18 bases separating them. This CDR3 region has 13 residues. Germline V gene data show CDR1 as SGHTS and CDR2 as YDEGEE. CDR3 bases: TGTGCCAGCAGCCTCCGGACAAGGGGTACCGCTTTCTTT. This encodes CASSLRTRGTAFF.

V and J are TRBV28 and TRBJ2-2, with a possible D match to TRBD1 (5 bases). The V gene lost 5 bases and the J gene lost 8 bases, with 9 bases spanning the gap. This CDR3 has 12 residues. Germline CDR1 and CDR2: MDHEN and SYDVKM. Here the CDR3 DNA reads TGTGCCAGCAGTCTATACAGGGGGGAGCTGTTTTTT. Protein: CASSLYRGELFF.